This entry describes one TCR beta chain. Its antigen is not known. TCRdb's table, derived via immunoSEQ multiplex PCR, lists solely in-frame clones and lacks some. The sample lists about 15,000 clones; roughly 82% were seen once. These data belong to a study of tumor-infiltrating lymphocytes in localized non-small cell lung cancer. Study findings and constraints: Technical variation could not be separated from intratumor heterogeneity here. Recurrence-free survival showed no association with tumor T-cell fraction. Only some patients had TCR sequencing, depending on available tissue.

The receptor was derived from a human donor with non-small cell lung cancer. Material for sequencing was lung tumor tissue.

In nucleotides, the CDR3 is TGTGCCAGCAGTTTATCCGTCTCGGCAGGGTGGACCTACGAGCAGTACTTC. The encoded protein is CASSLSVSAGWTYEQYF. J is TRBJ2-7 and V is TRBV27; D may be TRBD1 (5 bases). CDR1 MNHEY and CDR2 SMNVEV come from the germline V gene (reference sequence). The CDR3 consists of 17 residues. Trimming removed 0 bases at V and 2 bases at J, with 17 bases between.